This T cell receptor (beta chain) appears in the sequencing data of a study of type 1 regulatory T cells. Across the study: T-allo10 is an in vitro-generated, Tr1-enriched CD4 T cell product specific for alloantigen.

By sample share, this clonotype is medium-sized (0.01 to 0.1%). Its antigen is not identified. One entry per CDR3 protein, called by TCRdb with MiXCR from the reads. The sample records 20,000 or so distinct CDR3 sequences, roughly 50% being singletons. CDR1 and CDR2 (germline): MNHEY, SMNVEV (reference sequence). The junction had 19 bases not matched to a gene; V was cut back by 4 bases and J by 5 bases. This CDR3 region has 18 residues. The source of this sequence is a human donor in good health. The material sequenced was cultured T cells, either the whole culture or a sorted T cell fraction (not recorded which). V usage is TRBV27 and J usage is TRBJ1-1; TRBD1 matches 7 bases. CDR3 sequence (DNA): TGTGCCAGCAGTTCCTTACCCGGACAGGTGCCGAGGGGGACTGAAGCTTTCTTT. It codes for CASSSLPGQVPRGTEAFF.